A selection of T cell receptor beta chains follows, all from one sample in a study of blood T cell repertoires in COVID-19. Sequenced by immunoSEQ multiplex PCR; TCRdb stores in-frame clones only, minus some. This sample has 300,000 or so clones, with around 90% found just once. The sample was PBMCs or T cells enriched from blood (not recorded which). The receptors originated from a woman in her thirties who had recovered from COVID-19. CDR3s include the opening cysteine and the closing phenylalanine or tryptophan. Each record gives: D gene, V gene, clone size, J gene, CDR3 DNA, CDR3 protein. The D gene is left open where the match is weak. The listing skips clone size in some rows; elsewhere it reads once, few, many or a size class.

-	TRBV21-1	once	TRBJ1-1	TGTGCCAGCAAGGTGGACAGGGTTGGCCTATTT	CASKVDRVGLF
-	TRBV6-5	-	TRBJ1-4	TGTGCCAGCAGTTACTCGAGTCGAGGACAAAATGAAAAACTGTTTTTT	CASSYSSRGQNEKLFF
TRBD1	TRBV9	-	TRBJ2-7	TGTGCCAGCAGCCCCCGGACAGGTCTCTCCTACGAGCAGTACTTC	CASSPRTGLSYEQYF
-	TRBV11-2	-	TRBJ1-1	TGTGCCAGCAGCCCCCAGTTGAACACTGAAGCTTTCTTT	CASSPQLNTEAFF
TRBD2	TRBV2	-	TRBJ2-1	TGTGCCAGCAGTGGCCAGCGGGATTTCAATGAGCAGTTCTTC	CASSGQRDFNEQFF
-	TRBV24-1	-	TRBJ1-4	TGTGCCACCAGTGCCACAGGCACTAATGAAAAACTGTTTTTT	CATSATGTNEKLFF
-	TRBV5-5	-	TRBJ1-3	TGTGCCAGCAGCTTGACAGTCGTAAACACCATATATTTT	CASSLTVVNTIYF
TRBD2	TRBV28	-	TRBJ2-3	TGTGCCAGCAGTTATAGTACTAGCGGAACAGATACGCAGTATTTT	CASSYSTSGTDTQYF
TRBD2	TRBV28	-	TRBJ2-1	TGTGCCAGCAGTTTTTCGCGCGGGAGCGGGAGAAATGAGCAGTTCTTC	CASSFSRGSGRNEQFF
-	TRBV6-1	-	TRBJ2-5	TGTGCCAGCTGTGGAGGGAGGGACACGACTCAAGAGACCCAGTACTTC	CASCGGRDTTQETQYF
-	TRBV3-1/TRBV3-2	-	TRBJ2-5	TGTGCCAGCAGCCAAACGGGTGGTTGGCAAGAGACCCAGTACTTC	CASSQTGGWQETQYF
-	TRBV27	-	TRBJ1-3	TGTGCCAGCTCCAGGGGAAACTCTGGAAACACCATATATTTT	CASSRGNSGNTIYF
TRBD2	TRBV9	-	TRBJ2-1	TGTGCCAGCAGCGTAAGCGGGACGGGGGATGAGCAGTTCTTC	CASSVSGTGDEQFF
TRBD1	TRBV9	-	TRBJ1-2	TGTGCCAGCAGCGTCGGGACAGCAGATGGCTACACCTTC	CASSVGTADGYTF
TRBD1	TRBV12-3/TRBV12-4	-	TRBJ1-2	TGTGCCAGCATAAGGACAGGGGGCTATGGCTACACCTTC	CASIRTGGYGYTF
TRBD2	TRBV28	-	TRBJ2-1	TGTGCCACCTATAGCGGGAGGGAGCTCTACAATGAGCAGTTCTTC	CATYSGRELYNEQFF
-	TRBV29-1	-	TRBJ2-7	TGCAGCGCCAAGACAGGAATGGAGCAGTACTTC	CSAKTGMEQYF
-	TRBV5-4	-	TRBJ2-2	TGTGCCAGCAGCAATCCTCTGGGGGGTAACACCGGGGAGCTGTTTTTT	CASSNPLGGNTGELFF
-	TRBV24-1	-	TRBJ1-2	TGTGCCACCAGTGAGGGGGCTAGTGGCTACACCTTC	CATSEGASGYTF
-	TRBV12-3/TRBV12-4	-	TRBJ2-2	TGTGCCAGCAGTTTCCCCAATACCGGGGAGCTGTTTTTT	CASSFPNTGELFF
TRBD2	TRBV5-1	-	TRBJ2-7	TGCGCCAGCAGCTCCCTAGCGGGCAAAACCTACGAGCAGTACTTC	CASSSLAGKTYEQYF
-	TRBV12-2	-	TRBJ1-6	TGTGCAAGTCGCTTAGTGAGGGTAACACCGGGGAAGCTCGTACCGGATTCACCCCTCCACTTT	CASRLVRVTPGKLVPDSPLHF
TRBD1	TRBV19	-	TRBJ2-5	TGTGCCAGTAGTATAAACAGGGGACAACAAGAGACCCAGTACTTC	CASSINRGQQETQYF
-	TRBV9	-	TRBJ2-3	TGTGCCAGCAGCGTAGGAGACAGCACTAGCACAGATACGCAGTATTTT	CASSVGDSTSTDTQYF
TRBD1	TRBV27	-	TRBJ1-1	TGTGCCAGCAGCGGACAGGGGGCGACTACTGAAGCTTTCTTT	CASSGQGATTEAFF
-	TRBV9	-	TRBJ1-2	TGTGCCAGCAGCGCGACACTGAGTGGCGGGGGAGGCTACACCTTC	CASSATLSGGGGYTF
TRBD2	TRBV6-2/TRBV6-3	-	TRBJ2-7	TGTGCCAGCAGTTACTCTTTCCGCGGGAGCTCCTACGAGCAGTACTTC	CASSYSFRGSSYEQYF
-	TRBV2	-	TRBJ1-6	TGTGCCAGCAGTGTCCCCGGGAGTCCAAGAAATTCACCCCTCCACTTT	CASSVPGSPRNSPLHF
TRBD2	TRBV27	-	TRBJ2-7	TGTGCCAGCAGTTTAACGGGAGGGGCGACTTACGAGCAGTACTTC	CASSLTGGATYEQYF
-	TRBV30	-	TRBJ1-2	TGTGCCTGGAGCACGGGCCTCTGGGGCGGCTACACCTTC	CAWSTGLWGGYTF
TRBD2	TRBV11-2	-	TRBJ2-1	TGTGCCAGCAGCTTATCTCGGGCTAGCGGGAGTTATGAGCAGTTCTTC	CASSLSRASGSYEQFF
TRBD1	TRBV18	-	TRBJ2-7	TGTGCCAGCTCACCACTCCAATCGACAGGGTGGGCCTACGAGCAGTACTTC	CASSPLQSTGWAYEQYF
TRBD2	TRBV9	-	TRBJ2-7	TGTGCCAGCAGCGTTGGTTCTAGCGGGGCCTACGAGCAGTACTTC	CASSVGSSGAYEQYF
-	TRBV11-2	-	TRBJ2-5	TGTGCCAGCAGCTTAGAACTAGAAGAGACCCAGTACTTC	CASSLELEETQYF
-	TRBV3-1/TRBV3-2	-	TRBJ2-7	TGTGCCAGCAGCCAGGGAGGGGGCGAGCAGTACTTC	CASSQGGGEQYF
TRBD2	TRBV28	-	TRBJ2-1	TGTGCCAGCAGTTTATCCGGACTAGCGGAGCCCCCCTACAATGAGCAGTTCTTC	CASSLSGLAEPPYNEQFF
-	TRBV7-2	-	TRBJ1-2	TGTGCCAGCAGCTTTGCTAGTGTCCGCTCCTATGGCTACACCTTC	CASSFASVRSYGYTF